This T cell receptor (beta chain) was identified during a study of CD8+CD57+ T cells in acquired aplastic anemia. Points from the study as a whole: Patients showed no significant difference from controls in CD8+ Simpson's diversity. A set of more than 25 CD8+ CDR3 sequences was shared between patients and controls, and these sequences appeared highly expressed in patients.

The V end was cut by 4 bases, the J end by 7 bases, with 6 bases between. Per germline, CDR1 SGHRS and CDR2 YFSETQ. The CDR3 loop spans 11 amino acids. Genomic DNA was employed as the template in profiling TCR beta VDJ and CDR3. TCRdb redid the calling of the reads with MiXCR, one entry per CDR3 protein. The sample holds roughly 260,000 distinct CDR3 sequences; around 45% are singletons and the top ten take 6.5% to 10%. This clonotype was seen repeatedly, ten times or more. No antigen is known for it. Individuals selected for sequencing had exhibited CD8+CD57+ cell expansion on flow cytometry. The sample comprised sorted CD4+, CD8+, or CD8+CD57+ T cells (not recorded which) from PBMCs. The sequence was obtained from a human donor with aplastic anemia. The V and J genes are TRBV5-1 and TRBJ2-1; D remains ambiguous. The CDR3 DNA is TGCGCCAGCAGCCGAGGAAATGAGCAGTTCTTC. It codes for CASSRGNEQFF.